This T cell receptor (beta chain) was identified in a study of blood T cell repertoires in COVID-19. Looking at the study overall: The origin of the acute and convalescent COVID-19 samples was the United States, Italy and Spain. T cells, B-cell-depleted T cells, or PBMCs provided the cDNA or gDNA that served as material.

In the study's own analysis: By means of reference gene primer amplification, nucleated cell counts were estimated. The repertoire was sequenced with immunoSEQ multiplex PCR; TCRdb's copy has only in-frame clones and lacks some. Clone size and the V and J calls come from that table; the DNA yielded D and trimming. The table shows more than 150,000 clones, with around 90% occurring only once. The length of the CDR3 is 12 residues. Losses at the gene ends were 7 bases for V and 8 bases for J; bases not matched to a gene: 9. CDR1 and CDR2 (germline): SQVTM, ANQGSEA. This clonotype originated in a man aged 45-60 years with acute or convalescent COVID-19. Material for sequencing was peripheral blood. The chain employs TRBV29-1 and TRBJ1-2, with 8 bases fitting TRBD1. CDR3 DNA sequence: TGCAGCGGCTTAGACAGGGGAGAAGGCTACACCTTC. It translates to CSGLDRGEGYTF.